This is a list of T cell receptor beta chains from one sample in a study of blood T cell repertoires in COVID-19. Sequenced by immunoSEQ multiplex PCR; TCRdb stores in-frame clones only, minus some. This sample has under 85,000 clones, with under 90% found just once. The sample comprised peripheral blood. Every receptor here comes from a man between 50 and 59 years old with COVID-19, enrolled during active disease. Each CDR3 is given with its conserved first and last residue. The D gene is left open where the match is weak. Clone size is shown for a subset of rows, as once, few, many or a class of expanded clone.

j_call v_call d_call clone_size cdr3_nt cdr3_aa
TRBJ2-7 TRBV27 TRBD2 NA TGTGCCAGCAGTTCGGGGACTAGCGGGGGCCAGCTTCGGCAGTACTTC CASSSGTSGGQLRQYF
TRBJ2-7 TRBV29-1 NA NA TGCAGCGTTGAAGATTTTAACGAGCAGTACTTC CSVEDFNEQYF
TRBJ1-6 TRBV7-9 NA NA TGTGCCAGCATCCAAGGAGGCTCCTATAATTCACCCCTCCACTTT CASIQGGSYNSPLHF
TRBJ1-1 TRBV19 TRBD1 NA TGTGCCAGTATTGGGACCGGGACAGAGAACACTGAAGCTTTCTTT CASIGTGTENTEAFF
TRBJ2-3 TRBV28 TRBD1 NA TGTGCCAGCGGGACAGGGACAGATACGCAGTATTTT CASGTGTDTQYF
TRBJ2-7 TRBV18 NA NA TGTGCCAGCTCGACTCCTTCCTACGAGCAGTACTTC CASSTPSYEQYF
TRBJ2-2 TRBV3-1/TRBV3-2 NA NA TGTGCCAGCAGCCAAGGGGAGATAAACACCGGGGAGCTGTTTTTT CASSQGEINTGELFF
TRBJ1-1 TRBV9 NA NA TGTGCCAGCAGCGTAGGTGTCGCCGGGAACACTGAAGCTTTCTTT CASSVGVAGNTEAFF
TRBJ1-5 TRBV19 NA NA TGTGCCAGTAGTATAAAGTCGGGGAATCAGCCCCAGCATTTT CASSIKSGNQPQHF
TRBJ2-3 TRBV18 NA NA TGTGCCAGCTCACCAAGCTGGGATTGGAGGAGCACAGATACGCAGTATTTT CASSPSWDWRSTDTQYF
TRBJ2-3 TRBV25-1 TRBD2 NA TGTGCCAGCAGTGACCAGACTAGCGGGGCGGGAGATACGCAGTATTTT CASSDQTSGAGDTQYF
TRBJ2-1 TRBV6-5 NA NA TGTGCCAGCAGTTACTCGGGGGGGCCGTACAATGAGCAGTTCTTC CASSYSGGPYNEQFF
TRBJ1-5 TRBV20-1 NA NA TGCAGTGCTAGTCGGGGGGGGAGCAATCAGCCCCAGCATTTT CSASRGGSNQPQHF
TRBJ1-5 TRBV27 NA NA TGTGCCAGCAGTTCGGCAGGGAGGCAGCCCCAGCATTTT CASSSAGRQPQHF
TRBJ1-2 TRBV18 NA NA TGTGCCAGCTCACTTTTTAGGGCCAGCGGCACCTTC CASSLFRASGTF
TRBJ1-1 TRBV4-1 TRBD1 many TGCGCCAGCAGCCAAAAAACAGGGGAACCTGAAGCTTTCTTT CASSQKTGEPEAFF
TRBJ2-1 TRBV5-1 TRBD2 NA TGCGCCAGCAGCTTTCTAGCGGGGAACTACAATGAGCAGTTCTTC CASSFLAGNYNEQFF
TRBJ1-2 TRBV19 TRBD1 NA TGTGCCAGTAGTGTACAGGGGGATTATTATGGCTACACCTTC CASSVQGDYYGYTF
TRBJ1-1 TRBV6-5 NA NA TGTGCCAGCAGTTACCAGCTGACCGGACAGTTTGAAGCTTTCTTT CASSYQLTGQFEAFF
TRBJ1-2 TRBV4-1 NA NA TGCGCCAGCAGCCATACAACCCGCGGCGGTTTAAACTTC CASSHTTRGGLNF
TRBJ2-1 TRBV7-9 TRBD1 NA TGTGCCAGCAGCCCCCAGGGGGTTGAGCAGTTCTTC CASSPQGVEQFF
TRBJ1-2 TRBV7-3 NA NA TGTGCCAGCAGCTTAGGGGACACCTATGGCTACACCTTC CASSLGDTYGYTF
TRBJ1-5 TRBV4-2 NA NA TGTGCCAGCAGCCAAGTTATGAATCAGCCCCAGCATTTT CASSQVMNQPQHF
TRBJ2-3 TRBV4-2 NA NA TGTGCCAGCAGCCCTTTAGAAGCCAGCACAGATACGCAGTATTTT CASSPLEASTDTQYF
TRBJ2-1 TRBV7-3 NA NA TGTGCCAGCAGCTCAGGGACTAATGAGCAGTTCTTC CASSSGTNEQFF
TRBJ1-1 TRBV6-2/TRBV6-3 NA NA TGTGCCAGCAGTCCGACAGGATACACTGAAGCTTTCTTT CASSPTGYTEAFF
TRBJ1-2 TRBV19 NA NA TGTGCCAGTAGATCTGGGGGGTATGGCTACACCTTC CASRSGGYGYTF
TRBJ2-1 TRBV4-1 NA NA TGCGCCAGCAGCCAAGCGGAGTGGGAGATCTACAATGAGCAGTTCTTC CASSQAEWEIYNEQFF
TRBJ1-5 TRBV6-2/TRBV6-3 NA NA TGTGCCAGCAGTTACGACAGATATCAGCCCCAGCATTTT CASSYDRYQPQHF
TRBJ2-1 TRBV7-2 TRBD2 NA TGTGCCAGCAGCCGTAGCGGGGGGGCCCCCGACAATGAGCAGTTCTTC CASSRSGGAPDNEQFF
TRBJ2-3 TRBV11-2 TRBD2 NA TGTGCCAGCAGCTTAGCGGTAGCGGGGGGGCCTAATACGCAGTATTTT CASSLAVAGGPNTQYF
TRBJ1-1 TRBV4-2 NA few TGTGCCAGCAGCCAATTGGCCAGTTTGAACACTGAAGCTTTCTTT CASSQLASLNTEAFF
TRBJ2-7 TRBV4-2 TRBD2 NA TGTGCCAGCAGCCAAGGCTGGTACTCTAGCGGGGGGGACTACGAGCAGTACTTC CASSQGWYSSGGDYEQYF
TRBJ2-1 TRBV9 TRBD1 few TGTGCCAGCAGCGTAGAGGGGGCCGCATACAATGAGCAGTTCTTC CASSVEGAAYNEQFF
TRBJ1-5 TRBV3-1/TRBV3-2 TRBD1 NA TGTGCCAGCAGCCCGGACAGGGGAGCGCCCCAGCATTTT CASSPDRGAPQHF
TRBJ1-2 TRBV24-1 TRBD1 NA TGTGCCACCAGTGAAAGTGACAGGGCCTATGGCTACACCTTC CATSESDRAYGYTF
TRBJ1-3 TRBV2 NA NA TGTGCCAGCAGTCCCCCACTCTCTGGAAACACCATATATTTT CASSPPLSGNTIYF
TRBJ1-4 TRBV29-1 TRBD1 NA TGCAGCGTTGAGCAGGGGACAGGCGGGGGAAAACTGTTTTTT CSVEQGTGGGKLFF
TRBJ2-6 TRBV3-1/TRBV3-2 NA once TGTGCCAGCAGCCAACCTCGGTACTCTGGGGCCAACGTCCTGACTTTC CASSQPRYSGANVLTF
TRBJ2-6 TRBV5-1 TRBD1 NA TGCGCCAGCAGCTCGACGACAGGGGGCTACACTGGGGCCAACGTCCTGACTTTC CASSSTTGGYTGANVLTF
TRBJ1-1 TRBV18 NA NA TGTGCCAGCTCACCATACCGGGGTATGGGGACTGAAGCTTTCTTT CASSPYRGMGTEAFF
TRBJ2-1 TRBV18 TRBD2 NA TGTGCCAGCTCACCACGATCCCTAGCGGGGGGGAACAATGAGCAGTTCTTC CASSPRSLAGGNNEQFF
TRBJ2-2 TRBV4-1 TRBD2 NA TGCGCCAGCAGCCAAGGCGGGGGGGCTCGGAACACCGGGGAGCTGTTTTTT CASSQGGGARNTGELFF
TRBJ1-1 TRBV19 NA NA TGTGCCAGTAGTATGGGCACCTACGCTGAAGCTTTCTTT CASSMGTYAEAFF
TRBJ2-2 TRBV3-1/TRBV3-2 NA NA TGTGCCAGCAGCCAAGCAGGTTACCGCACCGGGGAGCTGTTTTTT CASSQAGYRTGELFF
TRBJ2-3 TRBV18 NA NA TGTGCCAGCTCACCACCGGGGCCTAGCACAGATACGCAGTATTTT CASSPPGPSTDTQYF
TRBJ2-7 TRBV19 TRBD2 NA TGTGCCAGTAGTACCCTGACTAGCGGGGGATCCTACGAGCAGTACTTC CASSTLTSGGSYEQYF
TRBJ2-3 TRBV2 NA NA TGTGCCAGCAGCAACAAAGGAACTATGAAAACAGATACGCAGTATTTT CASSNKGTMKTDTQYF